The rows below give T cell receptor beta chains drawn from one sample of a study of neurological immune-mediated disorders. TCRdb re-analysed the 5' RACE reads in MiXCR, keeping a single row per CDR3 protein. This sample carries roughly 100,000 distinct CDR3 sequences, less than 14% of them seen once, and the ten largest clones take under 4%. The sample taken for sequencing was PBMCs. The receptors were gathered from a female donor with HTLV-1-associated myelopathy (HAM/TSP). CDR3s include the opening cysteine and the closing phenylalanine or tryptophan. D genes are given only for firm matches. Not every row has a clone size; where given, it reads once, few, many or a size class.

d_call	v_call	j_call	cdr3_length	clone_size	cdr3_nt	cdr3_aa
-	TRBV6-6	TRBJ2-7	14	many	TGTGCCAGCAGTCCCACGGGACACACCTACGAGCAGTACTTC	CASSPTGHTYEQYF
-	TRBV20-1	TRBJ1-5	15	many	TGCAGTGCCATACATCGCGGGAAAGGGGATCAGCCCCAGCATTTT	CSAIHRGKGDQPQHF
TRBD1	TRBV5-1	TRBJ1-2	13	many	TGCGCCAGCAGCTCTACAGGGGGCGATGGCTACACCTTC	CASSSTGGDGYTF
-	TRBV4-2	TRBJ2-1	17	many	TGTGCCAGCAGCCAAGATCGTCAGGGGAGCTCCTACAATGAGCAGTTCTTC	CASSQDRQGSSYNEQFF
-	TRBV14	TRBJ2-7	14	few	TGTGCCAGCAGCCCCACCCTCAGAAACTACGAGCAGTACTTC	CASSPTLRNYEQYF
TRBD2	TRBV6-5	TRBJ2-7	15	many	TGTGCCAGCAGTAGGACTAGCGGGGCCTCCTACGAGCAGTACTTC	CASSRTSGASYEQYF
-	TRBV20-1	TRBJ2-3	14	many	TGCAGTGCTAGAGCCTACGGGGGCACAGATACGCAGTATTTT	CSARAYGGTDTQYF
-	TRBV4-1	TRBJ1-1	14	many	TGCGCCAGCAGCCAAGATGAGGACGACACTGAAGCTTTCTTT	CASSQDEDDTEAFF
-	TRBV5-1	TRBJ2-1	13	many	TGCGCCAGCAGCTTGGGACAGACACTTGAGCAGTTCTTC	CASSLGQTLEQFF
TRBD2	TRBV5-1	TRBJ2-5	16	many	TGCGCCAGCAGCTCTAGCGGGGGGTATCTCCAAGAGACCCAGTACTTC	CASSSSGGYLQETQYF
-	TRBV6-1	TRBJ2-1	14	many	TGTGCCAGCATCCGGGACAACCAGTACAATGAGCAGTTCTTC	CASIRDNQYNEQFF
TRBD1	TRBV20-1	TRBJ2-7	14	few	TGCAGTGCTTCGGGACAGGGGACCTCCTACGAGCAGTACTTC	CSASGQGTSYEQYF
TRBD1	TRBV6-6	TRBJ2-1	13	few	TGTGCCAGCAGACAGGGGTTAGGCAATGAGCAGTTCTTC	CASRQGLGNEQFF
-	TRBV28	TRBJ1-2	14	few	TGTGCCAGCAGTTTAGGTGGTATGGGGGGTGGCTACACCTTC	CASSLGGMGGGYTF
-	TRBV5-1	TRBJ2-7	13	many	TGCGCCAGCAGCCCCCAGGGAAACTACGAGCAGTACTTC	CASSPQGNYEQYF
-	TRBV20-1	TRBJ1-1	15	many	TGCAGTGCTAGAGATCCACGAGGGACGAACACTGAAGCTTTCTTT	CSARDPRGTNTEAFF
-	TRBV7-3	TRBJ1-2	14	many	TGTGCCAGCAGCTTAACAGGCCCAATCGACGGCTACACCTTC	CASSLTGPIDGYTF
TRBD1	TRBV6-5	TRBJ2-5	17	few	TGTGCCAGCAGTTACTCGTATCCAGGGGGCGGAGGAGAGACCCAGTACTTC	CASSYSYPGGGGETQYF
-	TRBV29-1	TRBJ2-7	12	many	TGCAGCGTCATGGGACCGAGGCCCGAGCAGTACTTC	CSVMGPRPEQYF
TRBD1	TRBV5-1	TRBJ1-3	16	many	TGCGCCAGCAGCTTGGATGGGACAGGGAACGAAAACACCATATATTTT	CASSLDGTGNENTIYF
-	TRBV5-1	TRBJ2-7	16	many	TGCGCCAGCAGCTCAAAAGGGACACGGACTACGGGAGAGCAGTACTTC	CASSSKGTRTTGEQYF
TRBD1	TRBV5-1	TRBJ1-1	14	many	TGCGCCAGCAGCTTAGGACAGGGCGGCACTGAAGCTTTCTTT	CASSLGQGGTEAFF
-	TRBV6-5	TRBJ1-2	14	many	TGTGCCAGCAGTTACTCGGGACGGACCCCCAACTACACCTTC	CASSYSGRTPNYTF
-	TRBV6-6	TRBJ2-5	16	many	TGTGCCAGCAGTCACCCCGTGGGGCGACGCGAAGAGACCCAGTACTTC	CASSHPVGRREETQYF
-	TRBV5-1	TRBJ1-4	16	many	TGCGCCAGCAGCTTTCAGCCGACAGGAAATAATGAAAAACTGTTTTTT	CASSFQPTGNNEKLFF
TRBD1	TRBV29-1	TRBJ2-7	12	many	TGCAGCGTTAACAGGGGGCAGGCCGAGCAGTACTTC	CSVNRGQAEQYF
-	TRBV5-6	TRBJ1-6	16	many	TGTGCCAGCAGCACCCTGACAGGCGGGGGGATTTCACCCCTCCACTTT	CASSTLTGGGISPLHF
-	TRBV5-1	TRBJ2-2	13	many	TGCGCCAGCAACCCGGGGCACACCGGGGAGCTGTTTTTT	CASNPGHTGELFF
-	TRBV6-5	TRBJ2-7	13	few	TGTGCCAGCCATGCGGCTCCTTCCTACGAGCAGTACTTC	CASHAAPSYEQYF
-	TRBV5-1	TRBJ2-3	14	many	TGCGCCAGCAGATTCGAACAGTTCACAGATACGCAGTATTTT	CASRFEQFTDTQYF
-	TRBV11-2	TRBJ2-7	13	many	TGTGCCAGCAGCTTAGCGGTGGACTACGAGCAGTACTTC	CASSLAVDYEQYF
-	TRBV10-3	TRBJ2-7	14	few	TGTGCCATCAGTATTGGACAGAGCTCCTACGAGCAGTACTTC	CAISIGQSSYEQYF
-	TRBV5-1	TRBJ2-7	14	many	TGCGCCAGCAGCTTGGGACGGGCGCCCTACGAGCAGTACTTC	CASSLGRAPYEQYF
TRBD1	TRBV5-1	TRBJ2-1	16	-	TGCGCCAGCAGCCCCGGACAGGGGGGTTCCTACAATGAGCAGTTCTTC	CASSPGQGGSYNEQFF
-	TRBV3-1	TRBJ1-4	18	many	TGTGCCAGCAGCCACAAAGCGGCTCTCGGGCTTGGTGGGGAAAAACTGTTTTTT	CASSHKAALGLGGEKLFF
-	TRBV5-1	TRBJ1-2	17	many	TGCGCCAGCAGCTTGGCCTGGGGGGCCGAACACGACTATGGCTACACCTTC	CASSLAWGAEHDYGYTF
TRBD2	TRBV5-1	TRBJ2-1	16	many	TGCGCCAGCAGCTTCCTAGCGGGGGCGCAGATCAATGAGCAGTTCTTC	CASSFLAGAQINEQFF
-	TRBV7-8	TRBJ1-5	14	many	TGTGCCAGCAGCTTAGAACCCAGGGGTGAGCCCCAGCATTTT	CASSLEPRGEPQHF
TRBD1	TRBV28	TRBJ2-3	16	-	TGTGCCAGCAGTTTCTGGGGGACAGAGCGCACAGATACGCAGTATTTT	CASSFWGTERTDTQYF
-	TRBV7-2	TRBJ2-7	11	many	TGTGCCAGCAGCTTATTTGACGAGCAGTACTTC	CASSLFDEQYF
-	TRBV6-6	TRBJ2-5	14	many	TGTGCCAGCAGTTACGTTTGGGGGCAGGAGACCCAGTACTTC	CASSYVWGQETQYF